This T cell receptor beta chain was recovered during a study of CD4+ T cells in melanoma. General study points: A reported correlation linked neoantigen-specific CD4+ T cells to CD8+, macrophage and B cell function. In melanoma, neoantigen-specific CD4+ T cells reportedly differed in differentiation state.

This clone has more than one count but fewer than ten. No antigen is known for it. Trimming removed 1 base from V and 6 bases from J; junction bases left unmatched: 0. Germline CDR1 is GTSNPN and CDR2 is SVGIG (reference sequence). The CDR3 spans 13 residues. TCRdb keeps only in-frame clones here, not all; method: immunoSEQ multiplex PCR. Seen here are about 10,000 clones, 50% to 75% observed once, and the top ten hold roughly an eighth. The clonotype was recovered from a human donor with melanoma. The rearrangement uses TRBV30 and TRBJ1-6; 7 bases line up with TRBD1. The sequenced material came from cells from a culture (not recorded whether cultured in vitro). CDR3 in DNA: TGTGCCTGGAGTGGACAGGGTAATTCACCCCTCCACTTT. As protein: CAWSGQGNSPLHF. Based on the CDR3 plus reference TRBV30 and TRBJ1-6, the full variable domain is SQTIHQWPATLVQPVGSPLSLECTVEGTSNPNLYWYRQAAGRGLQLLFYSVGIGQISSEVPQNLSASRPQDRQFILSSKKLLLSDSGFYLCAWSGQGNSPLHFGNGTRLTVT.